This TCR beta chain was identified in a study of response to subunit inactivated influenza vaccine. Broader study findings: The study's authors posited that every seasonal influenza vaccination enlists few new T cells.

Looked up from germline, CDR1 is SGHTA and CDR2 is FQGNSA. This CDR3 has 13 residues. V shed 5 bases, J shed 5 bases, and the junction held 4 bases outside the gene matches. TCRdb ran MiXCR on the RT-PCR reads and lists one entry per CDR3 protein. The repertoire holds hundreds of thousands of distinct CDR3 sequences, with roughly 27% as singletons. With respect to this clonotype: The antigen remains undetermined.

The starting material was CD4+ T cells sorted from PBMCs, obtained 4 to 6 days after vaccination. The chain has TRBV7-2 and TRBJ2-7; TRBD2 matches at 9 bases. The source of this sequence is a man aged 50 or older who received an inactivated influenza vaccine. This chain's CDR3 is CASSRVAGDEQYF. CDR3 DNA: TGTGCCAGCAGCCGGGTAGCGGGAGACGAGCAGTACTTC.